This TCR beta chain comes out of a study of cytomegalovirus exposure and HLA in healthy donors. Study in general: Membership in the Caucasian-associated ancestry cluster was found for 81% of roughly 400 genotyped donors.

Donors sampled were nominally healthy, though unrecorded immune exposures were likely. Study-level findings and limits: In a later analysis, V- and J-gene trimming of beta chains associated with a DCLRE1C missense variant, replicated independently. The study put around 180 TCR beta chains on its list as cytomegalovirus-associated.

The PCR employed 60 Vbeta primers together with 13 Jbeta primers. Some clones are missing from TCRdb's copy, which holds only in-frame ones; the method was immunoSEQ multiplex PCR. The sample holds fewer than 100,000 clones; approximately 7.6% are singletons and the top ten take about 2.3%. In its sample, this clone was seen a few times. The antigen is not known. V lost 0 bases and J 3 bases, leaving 2 bases between the germline ends. Germline loops: CDR1 LNHNV, CDR2 YYDKDF (reference sequence). The CDR3 length is 13 residues. The sequencing sample was made of PBMCs. The chain carries TRBV15 and TRBJ2-2, with unresolved D. The sequence was collected from a man aged 50 to 60 in good health and CMV-seronegative. The CDR3 region is CATSRDYTGELFF. CDR3 nucleotide sequence: TGTGCCACCAGCAGAGACTACACCGGGGAGCTGTTTTTT.